This is a list of T cell receptor beta chains from one sample in a study of shared clonotypes between healthy human individuals. Repertoires were generated with immunoSEQ multiplex PCR, while TCRdb's copy carries only in-frame clones and drops some. Of about 2.4 million clones listed, roughly 93% are singletons. Source material: naive CD4+ T cells from PBMCs. These receptor sequences come from a man younger than 35 in good health. Some clones in this sample may be carry-over from other donors' samples. CDR3s include the opening cysteine and the closing phenylalanine or tryptophan. D genes are given only for firm matches. Size is omitted from some rows. Given values are once, few, many or a class for expanded clones.

J gene | D gene | clone size | V gene | CDR3 protein | CDR3 DNA
TRBJ1-2 | . | . | TRBV6-1 | CASSEHYTF | TGTGCCAGCAGTGAGCACTACACCTTC
TRBJ1-3 | TRBD1 | . | TRBV27 | CASTLGTGGTIYF | TGTGCCAGCACCCTTGGGACAGGGGGGACCATATATTTT
TRBJ2-3 | TRBD1 | . | TRBV9 | CASSVADRVVTDTQYF | TGTGCCAGCAGCGTAGCGGACAGGGTGGTCACAGATACGCAGTATTTT
TRBJ2-7 | . | . | TRBV6-5 | CASSYKRVTSYEQYF | TGTGCCAGCAGTTACAAACGGGTGACCTCCTACGAGCAGTACTTC
TRBJ1-5 | TRBD1 | . | TRBV29-1 | CSVGGGQDQPQHF | TGCAGCGTTGGAGGGGGCCAAGATCAGCCCCAGCATTTT
TRBJ1-5 | . | . | TRBV7-2 | CASSFFNQPQHF | TGTGCCAGCAGCTTCTTCAATCAGCCCCAGCATTTT
TRBJ1-2 | TRBD1 | . | TRBV28 | CASSLSSPGQGVSYGYTF | TGTGCCAGCAGTTTATCCTCGCCCGGGCAGGGGGTGAGTTATGGCTACACCTTC
TRBJ1-4 | . | . | TRBV6-5 | CASSYSIAGRNEKLFF | TGTGCCAGCAGTTACTCGATAGCAGGTCGTAATGAAAAACTGTTTTTT
TRBJ2-5 | . | . | TRBV19 | CASRNLAAETQYF | TGTGCCAGCCGGAACTTGGCTGCTGAGACCCAGTACTTC
TRBJ1-1 | . | once | TRBV28 | CAGSTGFGTEAFF | TGTGCCGGATCAACAGGCTTCGGAACTGAAGCTTTCTTT
TRBJ1-2 | . | . | TRBV4-1 | CASSQDTRYNYGYTF | TGCGCCAGCAGCCAAGATACTAGGTATAACTATGGCTACACCTTC
TRBJ2-2 | . | once | TRBV11-3 | CASSLAPGELFF | TGTGCCAGCAGCTTAGCTCCCGGGGAGCTGTTTTTT
TRBJ1-5 | . | . | TRBV6-1 | CASSEALRNQPQHF | TGTGCCAGCAGTGAAGCGCTTCGAAATCAGCCCCAGCATTTT
TRBJ1-2 | . | . | TRBV28 | CASNRIQIYGYTF | TGTGCCAGCAACCGTATACAGATCTATGGCTACACCTTC
TRBJ2-7 | . | . | TRBV28 | CASSLVTWDGSSYEQYF | TGTGCCAGCAGCCTCGTAACCTGGGACGGGAGCTCCTACGAGCAGTACTTC
TRBJ2-3 | TRBD1 | . | TRBV27 | CASSPGQGFFTDTQYF | TGTGCCAGCAGCCCCGGACAGGGGTTTTTTACAGATACGCAGTATTTT
TRBJ2-7 | TRBD2 | . | TRBV7-2 | CASSLKRGAYEQYF | TGTGCCAGCAGCTTAAAACGGGGGGCCTACGAGCAGTACTTC
TRBJ2-5 | TRBD2 | . | TRBV6-5 | CASREREGTGETQYF | TGTGCCAGCAGGGAGCGGGAGGGAACTGGAGAGACCCAGTACTTC
TRBJ2-6 | . | . | TRBV27 | CASSSLSSGANVLTF | TGTGCCAGCAGTTCACTGAGCTCTGGGGCCAACGTCCTGACTTTC
TRBJ1-2 | . | . | TRBV19 | CASSIKWDGGYTF | TGTGCCAGTAGTATAAAGTGGGACGGCGGCTACACCTTC
TRBJ1-5 | TRBD1 | . | TRBV11-2 | CASSLQGAGGHQHF | TGTGCCAGCAGCTTGCAGGGGGCGGGAGGGCACCAGCATTTT
TRBJ2-7 | TRBD1 | . | TRBV7-2 | CASSPQGASYEQYF | TGTGCCAGCAGCCCCCAGGGGGCGTCCTACGAGCAGTACTTC
TRBJ2-1 | . | . | TRBV7-3 | CASSLTALGPNEQFF | TGTGCCAGCAGCTTAACGGCACTAGGTCCCAATGAGCAGTTCTTC
TRBJ2-1 | . | . | TRBV5-4 | CASSFFSGALVNEQFF | TGTGCCAGCAGCTTTTTTTCCGGGGCGCTCGTCAATGAGCAGTTCTTC
TRBJ1-1 | TRBD1 | few | TRBV19 | CASSLPRGGRYTEAFF | TGTGCCAGTAGTCTCCCCAGGGGGGGCCGGTACACTGAAGCTTTCTTT
TRBJ1-4 | TRBD1 | . | TRBV7-2 | CASSFMTGLGEKLFF | TGTGCCAGCAGCTTCATGACAGGGCTTGGTGAAAAACTGTTTTTT
TRBJ1-2 | . | . | TRBV28 | CASSLQGGYTF | TGTGCCAGCAGTTTACAGGGTGGCTACACCTTC
TRBJ1-4 | . | . | TRBV2 | CASRYIATNEKLFF | TGTGCCAGCAGATATATAGCAACTAATGAAAAACTGTTTTTT
TRBJ2-3 | . | . | TRBV7-3 | CASSSQAADTQYF | TGTGCCAGCAGCTCACAAGCGGCAGATACGCAGTATTTT
TRBJ2-1 | . | . | TRBV2 | CASSASLINEQFF | TGTGCCAGCAGTGCTTCCTTAATCAATGAGCAGTTCTTC
TRBJ2-5 | . | . | TRBV5-4 | CASSRPGETQYF | TGTGCCAGCAGCAGACCCGGGGAGACCCAGTACTTC
TRBJ2-5 | . | . | TRBV28 | CASKTEVVGTQYF | TGTGCCAGTAAGACAGAGGTCGTGGGGACCCAGTACTTC
TRBJ1-5 | . | few | TRBV18 | CASSPSGNQPQHF | TGTGCCAGCTCACCTTCGGGCAATCAGCCCCAGCATTTT
TRBJ1-1 | . | . | TRBV6-1 | CASSEWNEATEAFF | TGTGCCAGCAGTGAATGGAACGAAGCCACTGAAGCTTTCTTT
TRBJ2-3 | . | . | TRBV9 | CASSAFFRTDTQYF | TGTGCCAGCAGCGCATTCTTCCGCACAGATACGCAGTATTTT
TRBJ2-1 | TRBD2 | . | TRBV15 | CATSRDRGRAGNEQFF | TGTGCCACCAGCAGAGATCGGGGGAGGGCCGGCAATGAGCAGTTCTTC
TRBJ2-7 | TRBD1 | . | TRBV6-4 | CAGPRDRGYEQYF | TGTGCCGGACCTAGGGACAGGGGGTACGAGCAGTACTTC
TRBJ2-5 | TRBD2 | . | TRBV10-3 | CAISGGSGEETQYF | TGTGCCATCAGTGGGGGTAGCGGGGAAGAGACCCAGTACTTC
TRBJ2-7 | . | . | TRBV6-5 | CASSYQGEQYF | TGTGCCAGCAGTTATCAGGGCGAGCAGTACTTC
TRBJ1-6 | TRBD1 | . | TRBV6-5 | CASSAPGQGNSPLHF | TGTGCCAGCAGTGCCCCGGGACAGGGGAATTCACCCCTCCACTTT
TRBJ1-1 | . | . | TRBV7-2 | CASSSRGGGVTEAFF | TGTGCCAGCAGCTCCCGGGGAGGCGGTGTCACTGAAGCTTTCTTT
TRBJ1-2 | . | few | TRBV5-1 | CASSLRVGPGYGYTF | TGCGCCAGCAGCTTGCGTGTTGGGCCCGGGTATGGCTACACCTTC
TRBJ2-7 | . | once | TRBV5-1 | CASSLLSNNEQYF | TGCGCCAGCAGCTTGTTGTCAAACAACGAGCAGTACTTC
TRBJ2-5 | . | . | TRBV5-8 | CASSLGLIQETQYF | TGTGCCAGCAGCTTGGGGCTAATCCAAGAGACCCAGTACTTC